This T cell receptor beta chain was recovered during a study of monozygotic twins with inflammatory bowel disease. TCRdb re-called the 5' RACE reads, yielding one record per CDR3 amino acid sequence without DNA. The sample table includes approximately 400,000 distinct CDR3 sequences. The CDR3 extends over 14 amino acids. This clonotype originated in a human donor with ulcerative colitis or Crohn's disease, or a healthy co-twin of an affected twin (not recorded which). The sequencing input was blood. This rearrangement joins TRBV12-3 or TRBV12-4 to TRBJ1-4; absent DNA, TCRdb's TRBD1 call cannot be checked. The CDR3 sequence: CASRTGTTNEKLFF.